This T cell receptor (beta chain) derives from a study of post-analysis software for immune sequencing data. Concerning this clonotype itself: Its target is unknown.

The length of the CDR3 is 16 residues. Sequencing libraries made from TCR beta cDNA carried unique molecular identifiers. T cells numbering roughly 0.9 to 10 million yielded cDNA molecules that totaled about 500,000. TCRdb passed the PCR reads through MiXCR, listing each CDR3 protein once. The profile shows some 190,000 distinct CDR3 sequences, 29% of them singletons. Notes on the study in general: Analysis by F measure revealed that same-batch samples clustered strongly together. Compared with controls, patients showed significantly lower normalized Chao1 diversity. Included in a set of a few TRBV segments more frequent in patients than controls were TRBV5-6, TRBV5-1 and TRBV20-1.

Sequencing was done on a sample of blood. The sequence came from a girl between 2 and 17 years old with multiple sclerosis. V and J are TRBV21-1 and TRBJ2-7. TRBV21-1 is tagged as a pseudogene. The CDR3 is CASSKPADGSSYEQYF. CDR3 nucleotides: TGTGCCAGCAGCAAACCGGCGGACGGAAGCTCCTACGAGCAGTACTTC.